This entry lists 6 T cell receptor beta chains sequenced from one sample in a study of blood T cell repertoires in COVID-19. Sequenced by immunoSEQ multiplex PCR; TCRdb stores in-frame clones only, minus some. This table has about 180,000 clones, nearly 90% appearing once. The sample comprised PBMCs or T cells enriched from blood (not recorded which). The receptors come from a woman in her 40s with acute COVID-19.

The rearrangement links TRBV6-1 to TRBJ2-7, with TRBD1 as a possible D gene (5 bases). From germline, CDR1 is MNHNS and CDR2 SASEGT. Trimming stripped 2 bases from V and 2 bases from J, with 16 bases between. The CDR3 spans 16 residues. CDR3 loop: CASSEKNWGRTYEQYF. The CDR3 nucleotides are TGTGCCAGCAGTGAAAAGAATTGGGGCAGAACCTACGAGCAGTACTTC.

The chain joins TRBV15 to TRBJ2-5, with TRBD1 as a possible D gene (6 bases). V gave up 5 bases and J gave up 2 bases, with 12 bases separating them. This CDR3 region has 14 residues. CDR1 is LNHNV, CDR2 YYDKDF, per germline (reference sequence). CDR3 sequence (DNA): TGTGCCACCAGCCGCAACGGACAGCAAGAGACCCAGTACTTC. It is translated as CATSRNGQQETQYF.

This chain's CDR3 is CASSPVPEDTQYF. CDR3 bases: TGCGCCAGCAGCCCAGTCCCGGAGGATACGCAGTATTTT. This chain uses TRBV4-1 with TRBJ2-3; no firm D call. Germline V gene sequence: CDR1 MGHRA, CDR2 YSYEKL. Trimming took off 4 bases at V and 6 bases at J, with 11 bases between the two ends. This CDR3 contains 13 residues.

This rearrangement joins TRBV7-7 to TRBJ2-2, with 9 nucleotides matching TRBD1. V was pared by 5 bases and J by 2 bases, with 6 bases of the junction left unmatched. Germline CDR1 SSHAT, CDR2 FNYEAQ (reference sequence). This CDR3 contains 16 residues. The CDR3 DNA is TGTGCCAGCAGCCCACTACAGGGGGCCAACACCGGGGAGCTGTTTTTT. It is translated as CASSPLQGANTGELFF.

The chain couples TRBV29-1 to TRBJ1-2, with TRBD1 identical over 9 bases. Germline V gene lookup returns CDR1 SQVTM and CDR2 ANQGSEA. The CDR3 contains 14 residues. Unmatched junction bases numbered 10, after V lost 4 bases and J lost 7 bases. The chain's CDR3 is CSVARDRDSGGYTF. CDR3 DNA sequence: TGCAGCGTTGCGAGGGACAGGGATTCCGGTGGCTACACCTTC.

V is TRBV2 and J is TRBJ2-7; 7 positions agree with TRBD1. Germline CDR1 and CDR2: SNHLY and FYNNEI. V was clipped by 5 bases and J by 0 bases; unmatched bases: 16. The CDR3 is 18 residues long. The CDR3 DNA follows: TGTGCCAGCAGTTACTCGAGACAGGGACCTGGGAGCTCCTACGAGCAGTACTTC. This gives the protein CASSYSRQGPGSSYEQYF.